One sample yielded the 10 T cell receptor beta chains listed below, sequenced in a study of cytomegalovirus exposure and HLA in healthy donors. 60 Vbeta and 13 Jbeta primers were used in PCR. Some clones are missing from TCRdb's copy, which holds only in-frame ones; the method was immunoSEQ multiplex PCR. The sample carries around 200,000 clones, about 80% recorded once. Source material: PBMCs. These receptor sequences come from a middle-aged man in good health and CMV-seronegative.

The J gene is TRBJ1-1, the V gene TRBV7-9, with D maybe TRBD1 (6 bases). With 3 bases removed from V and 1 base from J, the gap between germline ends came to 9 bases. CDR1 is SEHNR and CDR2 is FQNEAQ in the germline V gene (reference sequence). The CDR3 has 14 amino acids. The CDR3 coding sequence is TGTGCCAGCAGCTTCCAGGGGTGGAACACTGAAGCTTTCTTT. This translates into CASSFQGWNTEAFF.

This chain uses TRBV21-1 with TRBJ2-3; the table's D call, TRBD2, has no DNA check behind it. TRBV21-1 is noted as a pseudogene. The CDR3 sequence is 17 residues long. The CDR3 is CASTLRRVGGLTDTQYF. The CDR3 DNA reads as TGTGCCAGCACCCTCCGTCGGGTGGGGGGGCTCACAGATACGCAGTATTTT.

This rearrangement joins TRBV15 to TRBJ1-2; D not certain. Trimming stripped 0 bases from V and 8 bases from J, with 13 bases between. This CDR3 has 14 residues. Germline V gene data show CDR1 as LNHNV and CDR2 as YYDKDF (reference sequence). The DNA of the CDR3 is TGTGCCACCAGCAGAGATAAACTGGGCAGAGGCTACACCTTC. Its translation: CATSRDKLGRGYTF.

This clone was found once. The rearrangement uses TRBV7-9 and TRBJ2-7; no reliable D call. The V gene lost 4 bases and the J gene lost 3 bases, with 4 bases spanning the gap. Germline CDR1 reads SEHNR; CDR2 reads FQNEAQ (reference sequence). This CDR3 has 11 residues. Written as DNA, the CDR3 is TGTGCCAGCAGCTCCCACTACGAGCAGTACTTC. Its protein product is CASSSHYEQYF.

The CDR3 loop is CASSSQGRTYYSNQPQHF. In nucleotides, the CDR3 is TGTGCCAGCAGTTCACAGGGAAGAACCTACTATAGCAATCAGCCCCAGCATTTT. This chain links TRBV28 with TRBJ1-5, with D maybe TRBD1 (6 bases). Trimming left V 4 bases short and J 0 bases short, with 19 bases between. This CDR3 has 18 amino acids. The germline gives CDR1 MDHEN, CDR2 SYDVKM. The full variable domain, with the rest looked up from reference TRBV28 and TRBJ1-5, is DVKVTQSSRYLVKRTGEKVFLECVQDMDHENMFWYRQDPGLGLRLIYFSYDVKMKEKGDIPEGYSVSREKKERFSLILESASTNQTSMYLCASSSQGRTYYSNQPQHFGDGTRLSIL.

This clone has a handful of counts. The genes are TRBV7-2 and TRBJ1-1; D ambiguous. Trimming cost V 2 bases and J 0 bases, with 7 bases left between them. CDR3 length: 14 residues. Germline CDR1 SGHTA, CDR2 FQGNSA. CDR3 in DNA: TGTGCCAGCAGCTTAACTCATATGAACACTGAAGCTTTCTTT. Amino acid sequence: CASSLTHMNTEAFF.

CDR3 in DNA: TGTGCCAGCGCCTCGACAGAGAACACTGAAGCTTTCTTT. Residues: CASASTENTEAFF. V and J are TRBV6-1 and TRBJ1-1; tentatively, D is TRBD1 (5 bases). V was cut by 8 bases and J by 1 base, with 11 bases left in between. This CDR3 is built from 13 residues. Per germline, CDR1 MNHNS and CDR2 SASEGT.

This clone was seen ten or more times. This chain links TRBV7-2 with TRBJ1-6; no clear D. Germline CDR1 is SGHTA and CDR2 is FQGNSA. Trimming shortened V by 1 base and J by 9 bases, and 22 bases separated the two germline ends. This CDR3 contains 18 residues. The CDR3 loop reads CASSLGSLSVFDISPLHF. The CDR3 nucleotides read TGTGCCAGCAGCTTAGGATCCCTCTCAGTCTTCGATATTTCACCCCTCCACTTT.

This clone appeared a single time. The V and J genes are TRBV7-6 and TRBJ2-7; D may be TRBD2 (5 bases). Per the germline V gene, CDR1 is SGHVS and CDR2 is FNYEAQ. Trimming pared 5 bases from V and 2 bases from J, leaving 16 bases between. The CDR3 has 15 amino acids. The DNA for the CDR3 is TGTGCCAGCAGCCCATTCACTAGAGGTACCTACGAGCAGTACTTC. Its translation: CASSPFTRGTYEQYF.

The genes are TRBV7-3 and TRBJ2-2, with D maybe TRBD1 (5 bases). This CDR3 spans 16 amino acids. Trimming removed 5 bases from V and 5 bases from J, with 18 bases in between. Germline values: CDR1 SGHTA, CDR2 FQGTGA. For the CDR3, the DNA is TGTGCCAGCAGCACAGAGTCAGGGCTTCGAACCGGGGAGCTGTTTTTT. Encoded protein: CASSTESGLRTGELFF.